These 7 T cell receptor beta chains originate from one sample sequenced in a study of beta chain features in type 1 diabetes. Expressed TCRB transcripts were sequenced after all isolated RNA was converted to cDNA. Sequencing was performed with immunoSEQ multiplex PCR; in TCRdb, only in-frame clones are kept and a portion is missing. The data show 430,000 or so clones, about an eighth seen once. The material sequenced was naive CD4+ T cells from blood. The receptor set was obtained from a woman under 30 in good health.

This clone was counted only a few times. J is TRBJ2-5 and V is TRBV15; D may be TRBD1 or TRBD2 (5 bases each). CDR3 length: 14 residues. Deletions cut 9 bases from V and 5 bases from J, with 19 bases between. Germline values: CDR1 LNHNV, CDR2 YYDKDF (reference sequence). CDR3 loop: CATSNAGTEETQYF. The DNA of the CDR3 is TGTGCCACTTCTAACGCCGGGACGGAGGAGACCCAGTACTTC.

The rearrangement joins TRBV5-4 to TRBJ2-3; D possibly corresponds to TRBD1 (5 bases). In germline, CDR1 is SGHNT, CDR2 YYREEE (reference sequence). This CDR3 has 13 amino acids. V lost 3 bases, J lost 0 bases, and 5 bases lay in between. The CDR3 nucleotides are TGTGCCAGCAGCTCAGGGAGCACAGATACGCAGTATTTT. This translates into CASSSGSTDTQYF. Full variable domain (remainder filled in from reference TRBV5-4 and TRBJ2-3): ETGVTQSPTHLIKTRGQQVTLRCSSQSGHNTVSWYQQALGQGPQFIFQYYREEENGRGNFPPRFSGLQFPNYSSELNVNALELDDSALYLCASSSGSTDTQYFGPGTRLTVL.

This CDR3 reads CASRIYVGEDTQYF. In DNA form, the CDR3 reads TGTGCCAGCAGAATCTACGTAGGCGAAGATACGCAGTATTTT. This chain connects TRBV4-2 to TRBJ2-3; no clear D gene. This CDR3 spans 14 amino acids. Between the trimmed V and J ends, which lost 6 bases and 5 bases, there was a span of 15 bases. Looked up from germline, CDR1 is LGHNA and CDR2 is YNFKEQ.

This clone was found a few times. The rearrangement joins TRBV13 to TRBJ2-7; 8 positions agree with TRBD1. This CDR3 has 12 amino acids. Trimming took 5 bases from V and 6 from J; bases not matched to a gene: 3. The germline V gene has CDR1 PRHDT and CDR2 FYEKMQ (reference sequence). The DNA for the CDR3 is TGTGCCAGCAGCCGGACAGGGCGCGAGCAGTACGTC. It encodes CASSRTGREQYV.

This clone was seen a handful of times. The chain is built from TRBV7-9 and TRBJ2-7; 7 nucleotides agree with TRBD2. Germline trimming cut 6 bases from V and 0 bases from J; bases unmatched to any gene: 5. There are 14 residues in the CDR3. The germline gives CDR1 SEHNR, CDR2 FQNEAQ (reference sequence). This CDR3 is CASSSGGSSYEQYF. In DNA form, the CDR3 reads TGTGCCAGCAGTTCCGGGGGGAGCTCCTACGAGCAGTACTTC.

The rearrangement links TRBV7-7 to TRBJ1-1; maybe TRBD1 (5 bases). The V end lost 2 bases, the J end lost 3 bases, and 13 bases lay between the germline ends. This CDR3 has 15 amino acids. Germline V gives CDR1 SSHAT, CDR2 FNYEAQ (reference sequence). The DNA of the CDR3 is TGTGCCAGCAGCTTACTACCGGCGGGGGACACTGAAGCTTTCTTT. Protein sequence: CASSLLPAGDTEAFF.

The genes are TRBV4-1 and TRBJ2-1, with 7 bases matching TRBD1. Germline V gene lookup returns CDR1 MGHRA and CDR2 YSYEKL. This CDR3 is built from 16 residues. V trimming: 3 bases; J trimming: 5 bases; junction bases outside the gene matches: 10. As DNA, the CDR3 is TGCGCCAGCAGCCAGACAGGGCAGGTCTCACACAATGAGCAGTTCTTC. Translating it yields CASSQTGQVSHNEQFF.